This entry features one T cell receptor (beta chain) sequence. The entry originates in a study of T cells in Graves' hyperthyroidism and ophthalmopathy. TCR beta CDR3 regions were amplified from RNA transcripts. First-round RT-PCR with HTBI primers amplified the TCR CDR3 region. TCRdb re-called the multiplex PCR reads with MiXCR, one entry per CDR3 protein. This sample carries about 350,000 distinct CDR3 sequences, over 11% of them seen once, and the ten largest clones take approximately 25%. CDR3 size: 16 residues. V trimming: 6 bases; J trimming: 0 bases; junction bases outside the gene matches: 11. Germline V gene lookup returns CDR1 KGHSH and CDR2 LQKENI. Those patients with uncontrolled infection, other autoimmune disease, pregnancy or lactation were excluded. The study based diagnoses on clinical symptoms, serum thyroxine and TRAb, thyroid ultrasound and orbital computed tomography. Fresh peripheral blood, approximately 10 ml, was the source of the PBMCs.

The sequence was collected from a woman in her twenties or thirties with Graves' hyperthyroidism. Sequencing was done on a sample of blood. This sequence joins TRBV18 and TRBJ2-7; 7 bases align to TRBD2. CDR3 amino acids: CASSRTREASSYEQYF. The CDR3 region has the DNA TGTGCCAGCTCCCGGACCCGGGAGGCTAGCTCCTACGAGCAGTACTTC. Supplemented by reference TRBV18 and TRBJ2-7, the full variable domain reads NAGVMQNPRHLVRRRGQEARLRCSPMKGHSHVYWYRQLPEEGLKFMVYLQKENIIDESGMPKERFSAEFPKEGPSILRIQQVVRGDSAAYFCASSRTREASSYEQYFGPGTRLTVT.